Listed here are 13 T cell receptor beta chains from one sample, sequenced in a study of graft-versus-host responses after intestinal transplantation. Measured with immunoSEQ multiplex PCR; TCRdb has only the in-frame clones, and not every one. The data contain about 23,000 clones, more than 90% of them singletons. Sample: PBMCs, taken roughly 41 days after intestinal transplant. These receptors all come from a human patient who received an intestinal transplant, so some T cells may come from the graft donor.

The chain joins TRBV12-5 to TRBJ2-7; 8 bases are shared with TRBD2. Trimming cost V 7 bases and J 2 bases; bases outside gene matches: 10. The CDR3 loop spans 15 amino acids. Germline values: CDR1 LGHNT, CDR2 FRNRAP. CDR3 in amino acids: CASARAGVPPYEQYF. CDR3 nucleotides: TGTGCTAGTGCGAGAGCGGGAGTCCCCCCCTACGAGCAGTACTTC.

In nucleotides, the CDR3 is TGTGCCAGCAGCTTGGCCGGGACTCGTACCTACGAGCAGTACTTC. Protein: CASSLAGTRTYEQYF. The chain joins TRBV13 to TRBJ2-7; the D gene is possibly TRBD2 (6 bases). The CDR3 loop spans 15 amino acids. The germline CDR1 and CDR2 sequences are PRHDT and FYEKMQ (reference sequence). V was clipped by 3 bases and J by 2 bases, with 14 bases between them.

The CDR3 nucleotides read TGTGCCAGCAGTGAAGCAAACTATGGCTACACCTTC. Its translation: CASSEANYGYTF. This chain links TRBV6-5 with TRBJ1-2, with unresolved D. Germline V gene lookup returns CDR1 MNHEY and CDR2 SVGAGI. The CDR3 spans 12 residues. Trimming stripped 5 bases from V and 2 bases from J, with 6 bases between.

The rearrangement uses TRBV10-3 and TRBJ1-2; D not certain. The length of the CDR3 is 12 residues. Germline CDR1 ENHRY, CDR2 SYGVKD. The V end was cut by 11 bases, the J end by 4 bases, with 14 bases between. The DNA for the CDR3 is TGTGCCCTCCACCGGAGTACCTATGGCTACACCTTC. Its protein product is CALHRSTYGYTF.

Here the CDR3 DNA reads TGTGCCAGCAGCCTGACAGGGGATACCGGGGAGCTGTTTTTT. Amino acids: CASSLTGDTGELFF. The chain links TRBV7-3 to TRBJ2-2, with 8 bases identical to TRBD1. Germline V lookup: CDR1 SGHTA, CDR2 FQGTGA. CDR3 length equals 14 residues. Germline trimming cut 5 bases from V and 5 bases from J; bases unmatched to any gene: 4.

The chain uses TRBV11-3 and TRBJ2-2; no reliable D call. Trimming took 1 base from V and 2 from J, leaving 2 bases between them. CDR1 and CDR2 (germline): SGHNT, YENEEA. The CDR3 covers 13 residues. The CDR3 loop reads CASSLVNTGELFF. The CDR3 DNA reads TGTGCCAGCAGCTTAGTTAACACCGGGGAGCTGTTTTTT.

This clone was counted a single time. The chain carries TRBV6-5 and TRBJ2-7; D is perhaps TRBD2 (5 bases). The CDR3 is 15 residues long. Germline V gene data show CDR1 as MNHEY and CDR2 as SVGAGI. V was shortened by 0 bases and J by 0 bases, with 9 bases between the two germline ends. The CDR3 DNA follows: TGTGCCAGCAGTTACTCCCAGGAGGACTCCTACGAGCAGTACTTC. Translated: CASSYSQEDSYEQYF.

The chain uses TRBV30 and TRBJ1-5; perhaps TRBD1 as D (6 bases). Germline V gene data show CDR1 as GTSNPN and CDR2 as SVGIG (reference sequence). V was shortened by 0 bases and J by 6 bases, with 18 bases between the two germline ends. This CDR3 comprises 16 residues. The CDR3 loop reads CAWSVGDWGLIQPQHF. CDR3 DNA: TGTGCCTGGAGTGTGGGGGACTGGGGGCTAATTCAGCCCCAGCATTTT.

The V and J genes are TRBV6-6 and TRBJ1-2, with D tentatively TRBD1 (5 bases). This CDR3 comprises 13 residues. In germline, CDR1 is MNHNY, CDR2 SVGAGI (reference sequence). V lost 4 bases to trimming and J lost 6 bases, with 12 bases between them. The CDR3 DNA follows: TGTGCCAGCAGTTCCGGGACTCTCAATGGCTACACCTTC. This sequence encodes CASSSGTLNGYTF.

The chain recombines TRBV7-2 with TRBJ1-6; no clear D gene. The germline gives CDR1 SGHTA, CDR2 FQGNSA. Trimming removed 0 bases from V and 4 bases from J, with 7 bases in between. CDR3 length: 15 amino acids. CDR3 nucleotides: TGTGCCAGCAGCTTAGCTCGGGCATATAATTCACCCCTCCACTTT. It is translated as CASSLARAYNSPLHF. Looking up the rest from reference TRBV7-2 and TRBJ1-6 gives the full variable domain: GAGVSQSPSNKVTEKGKDVELRCDPISGHTALYWYRQSLGQGLEFLIYFQGNSAPDKSGLPSDRFSAERTGGSVSTLTIQRTQQEDSAVYLCASSLARAYNSPLHFGNGTRLTVT.

The rearrangement joins TRBV19 to TRBJ2-2; D might be TRBD2 (7 bases). CDR1 LNHDA and CDR2 SQIVND come from the germline V gene (reference sequence). V lost 4 bases, J lost 4 bases, and 19 bases lay in between. The CDR3 is 17 amino acids. The CDR3 here is CASSTESRGPGTGELFF. DNA of the CDR3: TGTGCCAGTAGTACCGAGTCGCGGGGGCCGGGCACCGGGGAGCTGTTTTTT.

This CDR3 reads CASSELGGGRQTQYF. The CDR3 bases are TGCGCCAGCAGTGAATTAGGGGGGGGAAGGCAGACCCAGTACTTC. This sequence joins TRBV10-2 and TRBJ2-5; possibly TRBD2 for D (7 bases). This CDR3 comprises 15 residues. The germline CDR1 and CDR2 sequences are WSHSY and SAAADI. Trimming left V 3 bases short and J 6 bases short, with 17 bases between.

J is TRBJ2-1 and V is TRBV7-9; tentative D call: TRBD2 (5 bases). V was cut by 5 bases and J by 7 bases, with 21 bases left in between. Germline V gene data show CDR1 as SEHNR and CDR2 as FQNEAQ (reference sequence). This CDR3 is 16 amino acids long. CDR3 sequence: CASSTDPGTWRNEQFF. Written as DNA, the CDR3 is TGTGCCAGCAGCACCGACCCCGGAACTTGGAGGAATGAGCAGTTCTTC.